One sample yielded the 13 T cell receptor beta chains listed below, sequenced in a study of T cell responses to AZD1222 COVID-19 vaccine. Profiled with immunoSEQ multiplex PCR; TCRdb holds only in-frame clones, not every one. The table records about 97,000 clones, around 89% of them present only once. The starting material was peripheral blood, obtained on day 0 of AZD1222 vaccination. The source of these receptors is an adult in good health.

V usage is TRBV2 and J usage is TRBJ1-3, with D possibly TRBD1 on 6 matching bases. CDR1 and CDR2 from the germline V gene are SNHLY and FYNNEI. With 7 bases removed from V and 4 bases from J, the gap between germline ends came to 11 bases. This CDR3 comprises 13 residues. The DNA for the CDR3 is TGTGCCAGCATAAGGGGGGCAGGAAACACCATATATTTT. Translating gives CASIRGAGNTIYF.

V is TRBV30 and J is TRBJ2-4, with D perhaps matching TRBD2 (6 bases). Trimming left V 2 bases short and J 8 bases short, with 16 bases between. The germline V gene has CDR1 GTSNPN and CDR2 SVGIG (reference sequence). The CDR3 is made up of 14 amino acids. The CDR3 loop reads CAWSTGGSADIQYF. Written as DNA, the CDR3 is TGTGCCTGGAGTACCGGGGGATCGGCGGACATTCAGTACTTC.

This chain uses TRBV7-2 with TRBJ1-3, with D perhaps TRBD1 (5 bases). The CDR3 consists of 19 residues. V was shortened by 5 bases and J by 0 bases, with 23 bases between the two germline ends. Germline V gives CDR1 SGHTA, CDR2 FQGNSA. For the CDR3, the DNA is TGTGCCAGCAGCCTATGGGGGACTCTAGGAGGGAGCTCTGGAAACACCATATATTTT. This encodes CASSLWGTLGGSSGNTIYF.

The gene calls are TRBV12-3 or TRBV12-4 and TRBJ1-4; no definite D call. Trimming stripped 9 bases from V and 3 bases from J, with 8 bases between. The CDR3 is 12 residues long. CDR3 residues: CASRESNEKLFF. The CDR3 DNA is TGTGCCAGTAGGGAATCTAATGAAAAACTGTTTTTT.

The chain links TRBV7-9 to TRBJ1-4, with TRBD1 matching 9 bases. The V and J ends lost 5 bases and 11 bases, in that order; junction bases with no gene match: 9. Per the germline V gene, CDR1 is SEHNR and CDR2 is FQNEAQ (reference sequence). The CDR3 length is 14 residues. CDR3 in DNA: TGTGCCAGCAGCGTCGGGACAGGGAGGGAGAAACTGTTTTTT. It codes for CASSVGTGREKLFF.

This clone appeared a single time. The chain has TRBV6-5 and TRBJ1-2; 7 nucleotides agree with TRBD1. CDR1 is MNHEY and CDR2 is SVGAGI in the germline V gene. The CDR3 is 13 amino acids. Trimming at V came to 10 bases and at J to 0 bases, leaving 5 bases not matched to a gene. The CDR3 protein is CATRDSANYGYTF. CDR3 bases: TGTGCCACGCGGGACAGCGCTAACTATGGCTACACCTTC.

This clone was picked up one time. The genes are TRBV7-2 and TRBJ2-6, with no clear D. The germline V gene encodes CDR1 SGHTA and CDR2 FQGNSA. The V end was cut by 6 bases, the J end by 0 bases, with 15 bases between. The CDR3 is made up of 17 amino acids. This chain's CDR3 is CASRINSFSSGANVLTF. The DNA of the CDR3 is TGTGCCAGCAGAATAAACTCGTTTAGCTCTGGGGCCAACGTCCTGACTTTC. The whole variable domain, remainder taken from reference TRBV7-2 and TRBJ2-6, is GAGVSQSPSNKVTEKGKDVELRCDPISGHTALYWYRQSLGQGLEFLIYFQGNSAPDKSGLPSDRFSAERTGGSVSTLTIQRTQQEDSAVYLCASRINSFSSGANVLTFGAGSRLTVL.

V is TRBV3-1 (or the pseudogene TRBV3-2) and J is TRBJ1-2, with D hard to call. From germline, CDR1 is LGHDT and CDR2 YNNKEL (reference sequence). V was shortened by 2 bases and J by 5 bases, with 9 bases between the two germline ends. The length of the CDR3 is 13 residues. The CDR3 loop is CASSQLGIYGYTF. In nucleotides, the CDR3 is TGTGCCAGCAGCCAACTGGGGATATATGGCTACACCTTC.

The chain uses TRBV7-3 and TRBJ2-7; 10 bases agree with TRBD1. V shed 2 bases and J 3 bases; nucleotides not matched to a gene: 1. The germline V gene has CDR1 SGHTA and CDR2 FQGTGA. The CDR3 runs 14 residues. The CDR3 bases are TGTGCCAGCAGCTTAGGACAGGGGGTCTACGAGCAGTACTTC. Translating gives CASSLGQGVYEQYF.

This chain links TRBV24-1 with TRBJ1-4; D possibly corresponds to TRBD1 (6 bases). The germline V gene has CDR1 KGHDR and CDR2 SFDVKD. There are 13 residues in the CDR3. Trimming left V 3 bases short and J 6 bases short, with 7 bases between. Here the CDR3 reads CATSDPGDEKLFF. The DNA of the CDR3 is TGTGCCACCAGTGATCCAGGGGATGAAAAACTGTTTTTT.

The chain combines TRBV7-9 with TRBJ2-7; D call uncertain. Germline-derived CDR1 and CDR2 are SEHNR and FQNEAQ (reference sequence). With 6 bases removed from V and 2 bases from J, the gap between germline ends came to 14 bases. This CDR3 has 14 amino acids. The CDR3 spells CASRPAGEPYEQYF. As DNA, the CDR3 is TGTGCCAGCAGACCCGCAGGAGAACCCTACGAGCAGTACTTC.

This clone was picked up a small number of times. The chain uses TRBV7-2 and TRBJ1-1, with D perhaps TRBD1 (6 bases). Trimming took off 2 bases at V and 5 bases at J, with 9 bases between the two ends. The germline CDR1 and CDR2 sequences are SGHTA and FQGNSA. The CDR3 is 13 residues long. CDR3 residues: CASSLTGLTEAFF. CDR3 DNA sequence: TGTGCCAGCAGCTTAACAGGGCTTACTGAAGCTTTCTTT. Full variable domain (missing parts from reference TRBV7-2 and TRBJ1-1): GAGVSQSPSNKVTEKGKDVELRCDPISGHTALYWYRQSLGQGLEFLIYFQGNSAPDKSGLPSDRFSAERTGGSVSTLTIQRTQQEDSAVYLCASSLTGLTEAFFGQGTRLTVV.

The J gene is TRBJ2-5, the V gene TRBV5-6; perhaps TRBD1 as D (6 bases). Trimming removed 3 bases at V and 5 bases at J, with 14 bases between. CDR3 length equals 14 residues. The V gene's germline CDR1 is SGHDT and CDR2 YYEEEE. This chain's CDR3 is CASSSQQGSETQYF. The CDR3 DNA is TGTGCCAGCAGCTCGCAACAGGGTTCGGAGACCCAGTACTTC.